The 21 T cell receptor beta chains reported below all come from one sample, sequenced in a study of tumor-infiltrating lymphocytes in primary liver carcinoma. In addition to blood RNA drawn from unsorted whole blood, germline DNA was extracted. Synthesis of TCR beta cDNA was carried out from around 540 ng total RNA with a constant-region primer. What produced the TCR beta libraries was three nested multiplex PCR rounds using slightly modified ARM-PCR. The first two PCR rounds used TRBV1-TRBV30 primers with a Cbeta primer, about 9 cycles each. TCRdb reprocessed the multiplex PCR reads via MiXCR and lists one record per CDR3 protein. The repertoire has approximately 330,000 distinct CDR3 sequences, 65% of them found once; the top ten carry 6.5%. The sample consisted of peripheral blood. The receptors derive from a man aged 35-49 years with primary liver carcinoma and hepatitis B virus infection.

Note on this clonotype: The junction does not match germline at one end; this may be a read error. The chain links TRBV11-2 to TRBJ1-2; D gene ambiguous. CDR1 and CDR2 from the germline V gene are SGHAT and FQNNGV. CDR3 length: 14 amino acids. In DNA, the CDR3 is TGTGTCAGCAGCCCAGGATTAAGGAGCAATGGCTACACCTTC. This codes for CVSSPGLRSNGYTF.

This clonotype was detected only once. At one boundary the junction diverges from the germline segment, which might be a read error. V is TRBV18 and J is TRBJ2-5; D uncertain. The CDR3 has 13 amino acids. Looked up from germline, CDR1 is KGHSH and CDR2 is LQKENI. CDR3 loop: CTSSPARQETQYF. The CDR3 nucleotides read TGTACCAGCTCACCCGCAAGGCAAGAGACCCAGTACTTC.

Points on this clonotype: This clone may be a read error of a much larger clone one base away. V and J are TRBV6-2 or TRBV6-3 and TRBJ1-5; 9 nucleotides match TRBD1. CDR1 MNHEY and CDR2 SVGEGT come from the germline V gene. J was trimmed by 2 bases and V by 9 bases; bases with no gene match: 11. This CDR3 has 16 residues. CDR3 protein: CASRGQGRAGNQPQHF. In nucleotides, the CDR3 is TGTGCCAGTAGAGGACAGGGGAGAGCGGGCAATCAGCCCCAGCATTTT.

In this sample, this clonotype turned up many times. The chain has TRBV11-2 and TRBJ1-2; D is perhaps TRBD1 (5 bases). The V gene's germline CDR1 is SGHAT and CDR2 FQNNGV. The V end was cut by 0 bases, the J end by 6 bases, with 11 bases between. CDR3 length: 14 residues. The CDR3 DNA sequence: TGTGCCAGCAGCTTAGATCGTGTGGGGGATGGCTACACCTTC. Amino acid sequence: CASSLDRVGDGYTF.

A single count supports this clonotype. The chain couples TRBV2 to TRBJ2-7; D might be TRBD2 (5 bases). V was cut by 4 bases and J by 1 base, with 11 bases left in between. Germline lookup yields CDR1 SNHLY and CDR2 FYNNEI. The CDR3 runs to 14 residues. The CDR3 loop reads CASSGGRVSYEQYF. The CDR3 bases are TGTGCCAGCAGTGGAGGGCGGGTGTCCTACGAGCAGTACTTC. Full variable domain (missing parts from reference TRBV2 and TRBJ2-7): EPEVTQTPSHQVTQMGQEVILRCVPISNHLYFYWYRQILGQKVEFLVSFYNNEISEKSEIFDDQFSVERPDGSNFTLKIRSTKLEDSAMYFCASSGGRVSYEQYFGPGTRLTVT.

This clonotype was seen more than once but under ten times. Germline is not matched at one junction end, which may reflect a read error. The chain joins TRBV11-2 to TRBJ2-7; 7 bases are shared with TRBD1. Germline CDR1 SGHAT, CDR2 FQNNGV. This CDR3 comprises 14 residues. The CDR3 coding sequence is TGTGCCAGCAGACTACAGGGGAATTCTTACGACCAGTACTTC. Its protein product is CASRLQGNSYDQYF.

On this clonotype: The junction departs from the called germline gene at one end, perhaps through a read error. The genes are TRBV5-6 and TRBJ2-3, with D hard to call. Per germline, CDR1 SGHDT and CDR2 YYEEEE. The CDR3 consists of 13 residues. This CDR3 is CANSLRFQDTQYF. As DNA, the CDR3 is TGTGCCAACAGCTTGAGATTTCAAGATACGCAGTATTTT.

Of note for this clonotype: The junction shows a germline mismatch at one end, possibly a read error. V is TRBV4-1 and J is TRBJ2-3; D remains ambiguous. CDR1 is MGHRA, CDR2 YSYEKL, per germline. This CDR3 is built from 16 residues. The chain's CDR3 is CASSQDSDQRTDTQCF. As DNA, the CDR3 is TGCGCCAGCAGCCAAGATTCTGACCAACGCACAGATACGCAGTGTTTT.

Note on this clonotype: This could be a read error, since a much larger clone is one nucleotide away. The rearrangement links TRBV29-1 to TRBJ2-5; TRBD1 matches 8 bases. CDR1 and CDR2 from the germline V gene are SQVTM and ANQGSEA. CDR3 size: 12 residues. The CDR3 DNA reads TGCAGCGCCGGACAGGGTACGGAGACCCAGTGCTTC. It is translated as CSAGQGTETQCF.

As concerns this clonotype: The junction does not match germline at one end; this may be a read error. The V gene is TRBV6-6, the J gene TRBJ1-2; 9 positions agree with TRBD1. The CDR3 is made up of 15 amino acids. Germline CDR1 is MNHNY and CDR2 is SVGAGI (reference sequence). The CDR3 region is CASSYSGTGMDRPIF. For the CDR3, the DNA is TGTGCCAGCAGTTACTCCGGGACAGGGATGGACAGGCCTATCTTC.

Turning to this clonotype: At one end, the junction sequence differs from germline, possibly due to a read error. CDR3 sequence (DNA): TGTGTCAGCAGCTCCTTGAATAGGGAAGAGACCCAGTACTTC. Translation gives CVSSSLNREETQYF. V is TRBV5-6 and J is TRBJ2-5; D gene uncertain. The CDR3 loop spans 14 amino acids. Germline V gene sequence: CDR1 SGHDT, CDR2 YYEEEE. The full variable domain, with the rest looked up from reference TRBV5-6 and TRBJ2-5, is DAGVTQSPTHLIKTRGQQVTLRCSPKSGHDTVSWYQQALGQGPQFIFQYYEEEERQRGNFPDRFSGHQFPNYSSELNVNALLLGDSALYLCVSSSLNREETQYFGPGTRLLVL.

A remark on this clonotype: This may be a read error: a much more frequent sequence differs by one nucleotide. This chain links TRBV1 with TRBJ1-1. TRBV1 has pseudogene status. The CDR3 consists of 14 residues. The CDR3 bases are TGCACCAGCAGGTCCGGCGGAGGGAACACTAAAGCTTTCTTT. This translates into CTSRSGGGNTKAFF.

The chain has TRBV7-3 and TRBJ2-1; 13 bases line up with TRBD2. The ends lost 5 bases at V and 8 bases at J; junction bases unmatched: 9. The CDR3 has 16 amino acids. CDR1 and CDR2 from the germline V gene are SGHTA and FQGTGA. The CDR3 sequence: CASSEYGLAGVDEQFF. The CDR3 nucleotides are TGTGCCAGCAGCGAATACGGACTAGCGGGAGTCGATGAGCAGTTCTTC.

Comments on this clonotype: Given a much more abundant clone one base away, this may be a read error. This chain joins TRBV7-9 and TRBJ2-7, with 7 bases lining up with TRBD2. This CDR3 contains 14 residues. Germline CDR1 reads SEHNR; CDR2 reads FQNEAQ (reference sequence). In DNA form, the CDR3 reads TGTGCCGGCAGCCCGACTGAAGGCGGGGGCGAGCAGTACTTC. Its translation: CAGSPTEGGGEQYF.

Concerning this clonotype itself: Germline is not matched at one junction end, which may reflect a read error. This chain connects TRBV11-2 to TRBJ2-6, with D maybe TRBD1 (6 bases). Germline-derived CDR1 and CDR2 are SGHAT and FQNNGV. The CDR3 has 16 amino acids. For the CDR3, the DNA is TGTGCCAGCAGCTTAATAACAGGGCTTGGGGCCAACGTCCTGGCTTTC. Translation: CASSLITGLGANVLAF.

The rearrangement links TRBV10-3 to TRBJ2-5; the D is unclear. Between the trimmed V and J ends, which lost 6 bases and 2 bases, there was a span of 10 bases. The V gene's germline CDR1 is ENHRY and CDR2 SYGVKD. The CDR3 consists of 13 residues. For the CDR3, the DNA is TGTGCCATCAGGTGTGAATTTCAAGAGACCCAGTACTTC. Protein product: CAIRCEFQETQYF.

J is TRBJ1-6 and V is TRBV28; D is perhaps TRBD1 (5 bases). Trimming shortened V by 5 bases and J by 14 bases, and 19 bases separated the two germline ends. CDR3 length: 14 amino acids. Germline-derived CDR1 and CDR2 are MDHEN and SYDVKM. This chain's CDR3 is CASSPRQRALSLHF. DNA for the CDR3: TGTGCCAGCAGTCCCCGACAGAGAGCGCTGTCCCTCCACTTT.

This clonotype showed up many times. The V call is TRBV12-3 or TRBV12-4, the J call TRBJ1-2, with TRBD1 identical over 7 bases. Trimming removed 6 bases from V and 2 bases from J; junction bases left unmatched: 3. The CDR3 consists of 13 residues. CDR3 coding DNA: TGTGCCAGCAGGACAGGGACCAACTATGGCTACACCTTC. Translation gives CASRTGTNYGYTF.

This clonotype was counted many times. V and J are TRBV6-1 and TRBJ2-3, with D perhaps assigned TRBD1 or TRBD2 (5 bases each). CDR1 is MNHNS and CDR2 is SASEGT in the germline V gene. Trimming removed 4 bases at V and 0 bases at J, with 11 bases between. The CDR3 extends over 15 amino acids. The CDR3 protein is CASSAGTDSTDTQYF. In DNA, the CDR3 is TGTGCCAGCAGTGCCGGGACGGATAGCACAGATACGCAGTATTTT.

In this sample, this clonotype turned up a few times. The chain recombines TRBV6-5 with TRBJ2-1, with 11 bases aligning to TRBD2. The germline CDR1 and CDR2 sequences are MNHEY and SVGAGI. V trimming: 4 bases; J trimming: 7 bases; junction bases outside the gene matches: 6. This CDR3 comprises 15 residues. Here the CDR3 DNA reads TGTGCCAGCAGTTTTAGCGGGAGGGCCCCAAATGAGCAGTTCTTC. It translates to CASSFSGRAPNEQFF.

The chain links TRBV11-1 to TRBJ2-1; TRBD2 is a possible D gene (7 bases). This CDR3 has 15 amino acids. V gave up 6 bases and J gave up 6 bases, with 18 bases separating them. From germline, CDR1 is SGHAT and CDR2 FQDESV (reference sequence). CDR3 nucleotides: TGTGCCAGCAGGGGGGGGACAATCCTATCCAATGAGCAGTTCTTC. Protein: CASRGGTILSNEQFF.